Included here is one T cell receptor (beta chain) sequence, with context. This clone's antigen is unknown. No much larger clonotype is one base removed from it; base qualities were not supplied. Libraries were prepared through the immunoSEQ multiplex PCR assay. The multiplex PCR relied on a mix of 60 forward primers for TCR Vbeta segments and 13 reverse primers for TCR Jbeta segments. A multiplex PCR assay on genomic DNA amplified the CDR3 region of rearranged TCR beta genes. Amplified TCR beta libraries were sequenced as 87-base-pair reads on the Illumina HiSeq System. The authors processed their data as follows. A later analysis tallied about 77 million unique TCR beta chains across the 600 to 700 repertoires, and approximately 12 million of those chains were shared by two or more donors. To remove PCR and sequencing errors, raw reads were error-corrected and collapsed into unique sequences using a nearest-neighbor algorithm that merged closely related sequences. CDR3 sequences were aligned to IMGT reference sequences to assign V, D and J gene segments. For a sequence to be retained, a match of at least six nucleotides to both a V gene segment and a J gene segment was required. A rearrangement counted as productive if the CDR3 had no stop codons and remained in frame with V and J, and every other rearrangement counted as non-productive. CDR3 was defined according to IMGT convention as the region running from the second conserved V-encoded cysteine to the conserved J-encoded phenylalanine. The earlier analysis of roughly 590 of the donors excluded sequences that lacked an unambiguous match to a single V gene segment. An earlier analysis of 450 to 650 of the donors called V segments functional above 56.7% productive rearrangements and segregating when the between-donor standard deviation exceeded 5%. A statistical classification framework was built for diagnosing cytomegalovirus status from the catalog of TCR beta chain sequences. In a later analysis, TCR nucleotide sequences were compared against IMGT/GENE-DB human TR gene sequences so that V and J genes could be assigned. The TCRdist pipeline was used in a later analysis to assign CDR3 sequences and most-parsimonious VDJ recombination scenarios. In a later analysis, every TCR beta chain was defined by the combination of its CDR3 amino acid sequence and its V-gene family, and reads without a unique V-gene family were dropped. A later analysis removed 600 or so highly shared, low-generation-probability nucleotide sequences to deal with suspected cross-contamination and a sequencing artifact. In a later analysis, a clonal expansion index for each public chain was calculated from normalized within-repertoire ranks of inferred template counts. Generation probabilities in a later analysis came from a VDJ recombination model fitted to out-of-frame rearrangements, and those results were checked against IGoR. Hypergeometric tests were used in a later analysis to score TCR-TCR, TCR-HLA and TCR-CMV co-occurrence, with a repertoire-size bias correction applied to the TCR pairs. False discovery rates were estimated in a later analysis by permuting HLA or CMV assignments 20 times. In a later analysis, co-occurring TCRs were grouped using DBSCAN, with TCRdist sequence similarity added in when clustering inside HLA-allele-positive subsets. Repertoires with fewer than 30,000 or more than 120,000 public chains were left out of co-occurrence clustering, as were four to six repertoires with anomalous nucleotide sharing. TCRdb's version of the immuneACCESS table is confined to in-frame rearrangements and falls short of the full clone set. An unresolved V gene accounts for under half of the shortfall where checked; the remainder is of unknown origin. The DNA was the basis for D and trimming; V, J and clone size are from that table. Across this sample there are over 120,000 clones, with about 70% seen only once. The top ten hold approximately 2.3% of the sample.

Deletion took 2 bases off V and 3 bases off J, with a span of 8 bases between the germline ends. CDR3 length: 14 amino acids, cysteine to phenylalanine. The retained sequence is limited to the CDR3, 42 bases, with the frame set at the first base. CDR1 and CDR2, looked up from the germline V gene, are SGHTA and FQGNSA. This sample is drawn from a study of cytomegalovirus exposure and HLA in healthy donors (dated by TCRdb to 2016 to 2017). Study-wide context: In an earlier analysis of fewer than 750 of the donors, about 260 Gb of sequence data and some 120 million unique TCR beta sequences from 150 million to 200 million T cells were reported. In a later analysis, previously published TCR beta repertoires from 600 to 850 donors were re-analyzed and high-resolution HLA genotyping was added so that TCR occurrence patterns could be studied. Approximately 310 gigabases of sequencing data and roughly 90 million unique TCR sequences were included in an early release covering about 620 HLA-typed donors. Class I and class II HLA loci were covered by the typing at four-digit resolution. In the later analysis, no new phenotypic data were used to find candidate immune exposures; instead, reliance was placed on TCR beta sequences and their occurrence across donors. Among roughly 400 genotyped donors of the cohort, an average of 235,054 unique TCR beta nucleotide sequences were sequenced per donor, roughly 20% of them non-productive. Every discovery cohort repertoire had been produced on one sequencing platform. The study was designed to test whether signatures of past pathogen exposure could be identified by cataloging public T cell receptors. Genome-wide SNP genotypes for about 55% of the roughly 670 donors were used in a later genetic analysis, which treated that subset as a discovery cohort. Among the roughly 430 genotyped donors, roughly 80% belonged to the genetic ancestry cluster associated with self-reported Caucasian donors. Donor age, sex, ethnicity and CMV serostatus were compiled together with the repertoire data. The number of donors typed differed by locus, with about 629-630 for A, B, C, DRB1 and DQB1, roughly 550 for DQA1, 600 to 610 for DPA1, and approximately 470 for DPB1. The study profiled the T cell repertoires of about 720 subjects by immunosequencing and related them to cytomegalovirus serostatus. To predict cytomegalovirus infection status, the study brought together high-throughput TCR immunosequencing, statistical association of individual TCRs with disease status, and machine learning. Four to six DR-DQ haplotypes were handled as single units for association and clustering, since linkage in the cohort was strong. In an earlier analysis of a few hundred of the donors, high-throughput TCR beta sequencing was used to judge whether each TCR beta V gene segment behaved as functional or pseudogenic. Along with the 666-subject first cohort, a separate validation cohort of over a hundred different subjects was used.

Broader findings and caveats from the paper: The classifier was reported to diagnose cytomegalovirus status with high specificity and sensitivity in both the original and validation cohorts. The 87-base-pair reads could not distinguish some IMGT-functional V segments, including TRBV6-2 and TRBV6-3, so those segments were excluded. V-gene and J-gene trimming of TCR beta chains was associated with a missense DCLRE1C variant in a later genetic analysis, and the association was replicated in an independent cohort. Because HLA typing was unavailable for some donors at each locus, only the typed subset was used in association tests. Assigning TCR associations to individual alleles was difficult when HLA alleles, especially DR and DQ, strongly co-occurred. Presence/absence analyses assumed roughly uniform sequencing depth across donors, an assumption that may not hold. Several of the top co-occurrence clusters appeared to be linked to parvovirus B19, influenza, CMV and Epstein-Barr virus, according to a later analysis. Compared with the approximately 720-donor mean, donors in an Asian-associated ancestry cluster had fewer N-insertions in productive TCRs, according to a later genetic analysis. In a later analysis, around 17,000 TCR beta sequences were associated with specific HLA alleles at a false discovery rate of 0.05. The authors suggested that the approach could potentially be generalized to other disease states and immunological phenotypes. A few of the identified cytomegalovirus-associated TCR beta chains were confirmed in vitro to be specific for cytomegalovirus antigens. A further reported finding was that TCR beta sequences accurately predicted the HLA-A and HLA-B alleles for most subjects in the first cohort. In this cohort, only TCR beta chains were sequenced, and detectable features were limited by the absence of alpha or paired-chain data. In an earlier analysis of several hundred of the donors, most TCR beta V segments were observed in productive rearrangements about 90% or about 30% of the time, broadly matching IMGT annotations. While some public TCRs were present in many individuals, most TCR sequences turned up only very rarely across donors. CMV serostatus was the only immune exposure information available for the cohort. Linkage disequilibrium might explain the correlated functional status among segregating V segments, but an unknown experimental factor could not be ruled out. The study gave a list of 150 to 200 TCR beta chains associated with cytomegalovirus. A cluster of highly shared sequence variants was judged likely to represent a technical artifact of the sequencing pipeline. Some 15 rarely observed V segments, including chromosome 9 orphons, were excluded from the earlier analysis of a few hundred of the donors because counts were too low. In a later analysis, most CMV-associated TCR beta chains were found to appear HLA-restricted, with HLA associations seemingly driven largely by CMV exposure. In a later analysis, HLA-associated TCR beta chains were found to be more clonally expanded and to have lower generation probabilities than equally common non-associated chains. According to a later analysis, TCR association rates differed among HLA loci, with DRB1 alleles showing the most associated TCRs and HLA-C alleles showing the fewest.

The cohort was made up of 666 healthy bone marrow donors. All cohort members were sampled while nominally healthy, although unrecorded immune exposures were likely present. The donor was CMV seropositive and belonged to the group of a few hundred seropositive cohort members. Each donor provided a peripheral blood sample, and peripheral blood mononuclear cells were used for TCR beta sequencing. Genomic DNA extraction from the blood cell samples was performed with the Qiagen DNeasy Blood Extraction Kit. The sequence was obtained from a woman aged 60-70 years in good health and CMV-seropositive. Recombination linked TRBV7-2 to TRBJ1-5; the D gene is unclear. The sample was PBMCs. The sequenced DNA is TGTGCCAGCAGCTTAAACAGTCTCAATCAGCCCCAGCATTTT. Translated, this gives CASSLNSLNQPQHF.